This entry describes one T cell receptor (beta chain). The TCRbeta library incorporated unique molecular identifiers. MiXCR, applied by TCRdb to the PCR reads, yields one record per CDR3 protein. The table shows just under 550,000 distinct CDR3 sequences, with roughly 18% occurring only once. This record comes from a study of T-cell reconstitution after alpha-beta-depleted transplantation in children. CDR3 length: 17 amino acids. The germline gives CDR1 SGHRS, CDR2 YFSETQ. V lost 4 bases and J lost 2; bases outside the gene matches: 11. The chain has TRBV5-1 and TRBJ2-3, with 9 bases fitting TRBD1. The sequence was obtained from a human donor who donated a stem cell graft to a child with acute lymphoblastic leukemia. The starting material was PBMCs from the stem cell graft donor, obtained from the stem cell graft. The CDR3 coding sequence is TGCGCCAGCAGCGCCGGAACAGGGGGCATTCCCACAGATACGCAGTATTTT. Its protein product is CASSAGTGGIPTDTQYF. The whole variable domain, remainder taken from reference TRBV5-1 and TRBJ2-3, is KAGVTQTPRYLIKTRGQQVTLSCSPISGHRSVSWYQQTPGQGLQFLFEYFSETQRNKGNFPGRFSGRQFSNSRSEMNVSTLELGDSALYLCASSAGTGGIPTDTQYFGPGTRLTVL.